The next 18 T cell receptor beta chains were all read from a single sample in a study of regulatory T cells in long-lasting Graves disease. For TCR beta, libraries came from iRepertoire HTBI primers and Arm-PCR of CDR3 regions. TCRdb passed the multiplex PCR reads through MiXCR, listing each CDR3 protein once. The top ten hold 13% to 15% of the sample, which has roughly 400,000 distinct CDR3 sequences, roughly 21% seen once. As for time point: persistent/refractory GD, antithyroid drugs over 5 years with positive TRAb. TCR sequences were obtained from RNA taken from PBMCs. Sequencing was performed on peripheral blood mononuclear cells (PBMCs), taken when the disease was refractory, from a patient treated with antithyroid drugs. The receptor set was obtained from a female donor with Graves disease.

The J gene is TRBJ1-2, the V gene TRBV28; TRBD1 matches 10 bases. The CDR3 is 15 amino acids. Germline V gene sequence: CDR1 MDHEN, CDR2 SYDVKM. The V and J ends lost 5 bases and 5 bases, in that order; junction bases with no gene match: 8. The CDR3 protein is CASSKPGQGLYGYTF. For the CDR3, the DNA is TGTGCCAGCAGTAAACCGGGACAGGGGTTATATGGCTACACCTTC.

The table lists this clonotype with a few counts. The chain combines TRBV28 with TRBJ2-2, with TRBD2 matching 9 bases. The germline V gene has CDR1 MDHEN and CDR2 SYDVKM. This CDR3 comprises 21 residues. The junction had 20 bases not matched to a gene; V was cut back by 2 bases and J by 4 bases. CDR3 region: CASSLEAPGLALLGGTGELFF. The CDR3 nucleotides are TGTGCCAGCAGTTTAGAAGCCCCGGGACTAGCCCTCTTGGGGGGCACCGGGGAGCTGTTTTTT.

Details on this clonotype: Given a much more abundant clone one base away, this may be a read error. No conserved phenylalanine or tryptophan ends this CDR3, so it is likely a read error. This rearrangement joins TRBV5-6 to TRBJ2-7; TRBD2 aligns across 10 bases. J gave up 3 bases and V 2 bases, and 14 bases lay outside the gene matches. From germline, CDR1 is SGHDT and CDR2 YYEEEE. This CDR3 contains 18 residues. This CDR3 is CASSFGPIPTSGIYEQYL. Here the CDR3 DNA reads TGTGCCAGCAGCTTCGGCCCCATACCAACTAGCGGGATCTACGAGCAGTACCTC.

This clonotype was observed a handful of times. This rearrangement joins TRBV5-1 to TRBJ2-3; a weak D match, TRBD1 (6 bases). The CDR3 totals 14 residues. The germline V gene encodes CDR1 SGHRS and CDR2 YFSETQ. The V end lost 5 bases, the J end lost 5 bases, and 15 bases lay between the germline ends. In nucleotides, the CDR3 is TGCGCCAGCAGGCTACAGGGTTCTGAAGATACGCAGTATTTT. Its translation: CASRLQGSEDTQYF. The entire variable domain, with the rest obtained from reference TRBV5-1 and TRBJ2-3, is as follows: KAGVTQTPRYLIKTRGQQVTLSCSPISGHRSVSWYQQTPGQGLQFLFEYFSETQRNKGNFPGRFSGRQFSNSRSEMNVSTLELGDSALYLCASRLQGSEDTQYFGPGTRLTVL.

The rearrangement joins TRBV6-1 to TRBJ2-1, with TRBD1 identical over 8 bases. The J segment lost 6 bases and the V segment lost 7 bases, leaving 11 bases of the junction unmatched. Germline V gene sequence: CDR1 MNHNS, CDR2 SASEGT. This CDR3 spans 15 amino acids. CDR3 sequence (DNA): TGTGCCAGCACCACCGGGACAGGTGACCGCAATGAGCAGTTCTTC. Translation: CASTTGTGDRNEQFF.

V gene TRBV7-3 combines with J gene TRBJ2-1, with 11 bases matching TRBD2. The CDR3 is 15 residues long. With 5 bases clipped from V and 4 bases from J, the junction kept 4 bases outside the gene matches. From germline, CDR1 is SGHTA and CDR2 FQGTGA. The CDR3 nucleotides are TGTGCCAGCAGCGACGGGACTAGCGGTTACAATGAGCAGTTCTTC. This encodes CASSDGTSGYNEQFF. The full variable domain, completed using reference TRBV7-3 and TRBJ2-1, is GAGVSQTPSNKVTEKGKYVELRCDPISGHTALYWYRQSLGQGPEFLIYFQGTGAADDSGLPNDRFFAVRPEGSVSTLKIQRTERGDSAVYLCASSDGTSGYNEQFFGPGTRLTVL.

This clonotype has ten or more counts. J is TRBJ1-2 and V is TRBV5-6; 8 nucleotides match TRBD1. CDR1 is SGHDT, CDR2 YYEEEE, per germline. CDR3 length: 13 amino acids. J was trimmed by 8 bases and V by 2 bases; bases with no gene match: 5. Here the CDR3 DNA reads TGTGCCAGCAGCTTCCGACAGGGGAGAGGCTACACCTTC. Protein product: CASSFRQGRGYTF. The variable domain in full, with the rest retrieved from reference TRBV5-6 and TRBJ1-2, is DAGVTQSPTHLIKTRGQQVTLRCSPKSGHDTVSWYQQALGQGPQFIFQYYEEEERQRGNFPDRFSGHQFPNYSSELNVNALLLGDSALYLCASSFRQGRGYTFGSGTRLTVV.

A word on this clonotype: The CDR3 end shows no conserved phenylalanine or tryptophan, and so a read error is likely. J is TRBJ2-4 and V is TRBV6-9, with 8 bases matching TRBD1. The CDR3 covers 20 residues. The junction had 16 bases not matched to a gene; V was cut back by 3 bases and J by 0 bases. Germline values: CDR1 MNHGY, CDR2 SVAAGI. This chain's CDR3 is CASSYQGQEGWEIAKNIQYL. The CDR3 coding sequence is TGTGCCAGCAGTTACCAGGGACAGGAAGGTTGGGAAATAGCCAAAAACATTCAGTACCTC.

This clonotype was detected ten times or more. The CDR3 coding sequence is TGTGCTAGTGGTTTGTCGGCGGAAGAGACCCAGTACTTC. Translating gives CASGLSAEETQYF. J is TRBJ2-5 and V is TRBV12-5; D gene unclear. Germline CDR1 and CDR2: LGHNT and FRNRAP. Trimming left V 2 bases short and J 3 bases short, with 7 bases between. The CDR3 has 13 residues.

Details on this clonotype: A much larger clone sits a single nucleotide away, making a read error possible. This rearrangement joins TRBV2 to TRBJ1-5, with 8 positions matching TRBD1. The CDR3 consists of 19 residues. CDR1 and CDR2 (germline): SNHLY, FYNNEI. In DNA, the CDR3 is TGTGCCGGCAGCGCCACGGGTTTGACAGGGGCCACTAGCAATCAGCCCCAGCATTTT. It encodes CAGSATGLTGATSNQPQHF.

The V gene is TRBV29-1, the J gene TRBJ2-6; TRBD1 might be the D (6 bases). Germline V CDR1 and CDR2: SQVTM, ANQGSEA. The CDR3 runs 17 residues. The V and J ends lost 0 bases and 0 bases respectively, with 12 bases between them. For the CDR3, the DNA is TGCAGCGTTGAAGATGGGACAATCTCCTCTGGGGCCAACGTCCTGACTTTC. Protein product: CSVEDGTISSGANVLTF.

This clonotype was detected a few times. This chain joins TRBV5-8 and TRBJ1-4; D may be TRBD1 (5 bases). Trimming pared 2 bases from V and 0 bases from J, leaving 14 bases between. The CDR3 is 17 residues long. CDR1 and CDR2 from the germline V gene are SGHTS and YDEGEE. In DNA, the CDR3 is TGTGCCAGCAGCTTTTCCGGAGACAGTGCAACTAATGAAAAACTGTTTTTT. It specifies CASSFSGDSATNEKLFF.

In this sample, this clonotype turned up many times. This chain's CDR3 is CPQPGEETQYF. The CDR3 nucleotides are TGCCCACAACCGGGGGAAGAGACCCAGTACTTC. This chain uses TRBV29-1 with TRBJ2-5; D may be TRBD2 (6 bases). The CDR3 is made up of 11 amino acids. Germline CDR1 SQVTM, CDR2 ANQGSEA.

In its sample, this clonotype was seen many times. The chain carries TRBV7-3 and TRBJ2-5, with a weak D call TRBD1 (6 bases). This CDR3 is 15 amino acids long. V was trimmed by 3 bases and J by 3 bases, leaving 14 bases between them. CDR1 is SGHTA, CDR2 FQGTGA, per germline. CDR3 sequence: CASSLRGDRKETQYF. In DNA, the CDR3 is TGTGCCAGCAGCTTGAGGGGTGACAGGAAAGAGACCCAGTACTTC.

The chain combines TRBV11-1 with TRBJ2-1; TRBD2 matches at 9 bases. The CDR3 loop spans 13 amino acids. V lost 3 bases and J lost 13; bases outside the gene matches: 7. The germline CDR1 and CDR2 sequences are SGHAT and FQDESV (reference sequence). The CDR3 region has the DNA TGTGCCAGCAGCTTTGTTGCGGGAGGGCCACAGTTCTTC. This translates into CASSFVAGGPQFF. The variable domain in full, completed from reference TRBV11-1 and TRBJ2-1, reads EAEVAQSPRYKITEKSQAVAFWCDPISGHATLYWYRQILGQGPELLVQFQDESVVDDSQLPKDRFSAERLKGVDSTLKIQPAELGDSAMYLCASSFVAGGPQFFGPGTRLTVL.

CDR3 protein: CASSRRHGGNTIYF. CDR3 coding DNA: TGTGCCAGCAGTCGCCGACACGGTGGAAACACCATATATTTT. The chain combines TRBV6-1 with TRBJ1-3; D ambiguous. This CDR3 comprises 14 residues. The V gene lost 5 bases and the J gene lost 3 bases, with 11 bases spanning the gap. Germline assignment: CDR1 MNHNS and CDR2 SASEGT.

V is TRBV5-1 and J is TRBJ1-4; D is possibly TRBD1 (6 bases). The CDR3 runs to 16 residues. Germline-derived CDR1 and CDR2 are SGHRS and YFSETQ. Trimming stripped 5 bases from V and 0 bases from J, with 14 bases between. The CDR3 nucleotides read TGCGCCAGCAGGATGATAGGGGGTGCAACTAATGAAAAACTGTTTTTT. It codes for CASRMIGGATNEKLFF.

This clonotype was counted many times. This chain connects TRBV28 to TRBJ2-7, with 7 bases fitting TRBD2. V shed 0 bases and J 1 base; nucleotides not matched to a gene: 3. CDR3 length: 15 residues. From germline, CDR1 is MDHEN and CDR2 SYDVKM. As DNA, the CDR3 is TGTGCCAGCAGTTTATGCCGGGGACTATCCTACGAGCAGTACTTC. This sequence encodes CASSLCRGLSYEQYF.